These T cell receptor beta chains were read from a single sample in a study of cytomegalovirus exposure and HLA in healthy donors. Repertoires were generated with immunoSEQ multiplex PCR, while TCRdb's copy carries only in-frame clones and drops some. The repertoire has about 150,000 clones, 75% of them found once; the top ten carry 11%. Input material: PBMCs. Receptors were obtained from a man in his late teens or twenties in good health and CMV-seropositive. The CDR3 runs from the conserved cysteine through the conserved F or W. The order of the fields is D gene, clone size, V gene, J gene, CDR3 protein, CDR3 DNA. A D gene is named only where the DNA matches it firmly. Size values are once, few and many counts, or a class for expanded clones, and some rows have none.

>.|.|TRBV5-4|TRBJ2-7
CASSFDMGEQYF
TGTGCCAGCAGCTTTGACATGGGCGAGCAGTACTTC
>TRBD2|.|TRBV30|TRBJ2-7
CAWTSYTGGDEQYF
TGTGCCTGGACATCCTACACTGGGGGGGACGAGCAGTACTTC
>TRBD2|.|TRBV2|TRBJ2-1
CTGRRGRAPSGSHAPYNEQFF
TGTACCGGTCGCAGGGGTAGGGCACCTAGCGGGAGCCACGCTCCTTACAATGAGCAGTTCTTC
>.|few|TRBV5-4|TRBJ2-2
CASSLFPNTGELFF
TGTGCCAGCAGCTTGTTTCCTAACACCGGGGAGCTGTTTTTT
>.|.|TRBV6-1|TRBJ2-7
CASSEHPGGTVIYEQYF
TGTGCCAGCAGTGAACACCCAGGGGGGACAGTAATCTACGAGCAGTACTTC
>TRBD1|.|TRBV10-2|TRBJ2-5
CASVGTAQETQYF
TGCGCCAGCGTGGGGACAGCTCAAGAGACCCAGTACTTC
>.|.|TRBV7-2|TRBJ2-7
CASSLIASYEQYF
TGTGCCAGCAGCTTGATAGCGTCCTACGAGCAGTACTTC
>TRBD1|.|TRBV27|TRBJ1-1
CASSRSTGGTEAFF
TGTGCCAGCAGCAGATCAACAGGGGGCACTGAAGCTTTCTTT
>.|.|TRBV10-1|TRBJ1-1
CASSLGRGGTEAFF
TGCGCCAGCAGCCTTGGACGGGGGGGAACTGAAGCTTTCTTT
>.|.|TRBV30|TRBJ1-2
CAWGTLGAYGYTF
TGTGCCTGGGGAACCTTGGGGGCCTATGGCTACACCTTC
>.|.|TRBV4-2|TRBJ2-2
CASSPGFNTGELFF
TGTGCCAGCAGCCCCGGGTTCAACACCGGGGAGCTGTTTTTT
>TRBD1|few|TRBV6-1|TRBJ1-3
CASSEQGLNGNTIYF
TGTGCCAGCAGCGAACAGGGGTTAAATGGAAACACCATATATTTT
>.|few|TRBV19|TRBJ1-1
CASSPLGGAANTEAFF
TGTGCCAGTAGCCCCTTAGGGGGGGCGGCGAACACTGAAGCTTTCTTT
>.|.|TRBV5-1|TRBJ2-1
CASSIDSPRLEQFF
TGCGCCAGCAGCATCGACTCGCCCAGACTTGAGCAGTTCTTC
>.|once|TRBV5-4|TRBJ2-5
CASSLAGRGQETQYF
TGTGCCAGCAGCTTGGCTGGGCGGGGCCAAGAGACCCAGTACTTC
>.|.|TRBV2|TRBJ2-3
CASSDETDNSLSTDTQYF
TGTGCCAGCAGTGACGAGACAGACAATTCTCTTAGCACAGATACGCAGTATTTT
>TRBD2|.|TRBV29-1|TRBJ2-1
CSGRLAGEGEQFF
TGCAGCGGCAGACTAGCGGGCGAAGGGGAGCAGTTCTTC
>.|.|TRBV6-5|TRBJ1-1
CASSLSGEGNTEAFF
TGTGCCAGCAGCCTATCAGGGGAGGGAAACACTGAAGCTTTCTTT
>.|.|TRBV28|TRBJ2-5
CASSFLQGSGETQYF
TGTGCCAGCAGTTTCCTCCAGGGATCAGGCGAGACCCAGTACTTC
>.|.|TRBV28|TRBJ1-1
CASSSRRGPVRASRGTEAFF
TGTGCCAGCAGTTCAAGACGCGGCCCGGTCCGGGCCAGCCGGGGTACTGAAGCTTTCTTT
>TRBD2|once|TRBV11-1|TRBJ2-5
CASSTPGLGQETQYF
TGTGCCAGCAGCACGCCGGGACTAGGTCAAGAGACCCAGTACTTC
>.|.|TRBV6-1|TRBJ2-7
CASSEMGQAYEQYF
TGTGCCAGCAGTGAAATGGGACAAGCCTACGAGCAGTACTTC